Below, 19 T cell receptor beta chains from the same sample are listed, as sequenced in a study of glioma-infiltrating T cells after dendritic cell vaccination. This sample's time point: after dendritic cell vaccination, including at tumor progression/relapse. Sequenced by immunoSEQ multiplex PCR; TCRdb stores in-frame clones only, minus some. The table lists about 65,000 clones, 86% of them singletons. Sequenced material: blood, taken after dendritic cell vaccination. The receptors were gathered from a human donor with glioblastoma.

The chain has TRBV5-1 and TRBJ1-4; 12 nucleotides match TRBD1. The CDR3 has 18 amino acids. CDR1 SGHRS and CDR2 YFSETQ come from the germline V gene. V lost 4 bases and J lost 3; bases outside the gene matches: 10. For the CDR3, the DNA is TGCGCCAGCAGCACCACCGGGACAGGGGGCCCTTCTAATGAAAAACTGTTTTTT. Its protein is CASSTTGTGGPSNEKLFF.

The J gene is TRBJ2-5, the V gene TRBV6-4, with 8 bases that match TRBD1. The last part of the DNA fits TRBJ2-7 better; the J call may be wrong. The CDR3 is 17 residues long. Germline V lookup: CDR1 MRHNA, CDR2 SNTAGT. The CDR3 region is CASSDPDRDNSGYEQYF. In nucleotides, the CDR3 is TGTGCCAGCAGTGACCCGGACAGGGATAATTCCGGCTACGAGCAGTACTTC.

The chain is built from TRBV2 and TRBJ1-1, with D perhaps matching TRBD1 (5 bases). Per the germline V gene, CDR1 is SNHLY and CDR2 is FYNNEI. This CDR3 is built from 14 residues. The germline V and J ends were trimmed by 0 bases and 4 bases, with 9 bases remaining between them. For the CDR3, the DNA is TGTGCCAGCAGTGAAGCGCAGGGTCGCACTGAAGCTTTCTTT. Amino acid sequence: CASSEAQGRTEAFF.

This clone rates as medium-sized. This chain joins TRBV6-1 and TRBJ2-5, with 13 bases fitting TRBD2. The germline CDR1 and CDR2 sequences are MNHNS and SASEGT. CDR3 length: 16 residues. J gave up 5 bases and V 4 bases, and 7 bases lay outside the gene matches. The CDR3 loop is CASSVPLAGGLETQYF. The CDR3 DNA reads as TGTGCCAGCAGTGTCCCACTAGCGGGGGGGCTGGAGACCCAGTACTTC.

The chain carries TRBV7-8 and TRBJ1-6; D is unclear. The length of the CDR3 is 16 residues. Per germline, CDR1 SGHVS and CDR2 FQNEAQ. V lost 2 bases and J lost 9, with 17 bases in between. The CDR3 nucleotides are TGTGCCAGCAGCTTAATTCGTGGGCAAGCACTTTCACCCCTCCACTTT. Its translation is CASSLIRGQALSPLHF.

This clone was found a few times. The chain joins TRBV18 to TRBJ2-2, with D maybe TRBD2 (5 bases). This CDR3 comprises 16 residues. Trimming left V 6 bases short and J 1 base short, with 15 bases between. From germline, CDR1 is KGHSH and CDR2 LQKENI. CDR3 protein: CASSPRRRENTGELFF. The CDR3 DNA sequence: TGTGCCAGCTCGCCGAGGCGTCGGGAGAACACCGGGGAGCTGTTTTTT.

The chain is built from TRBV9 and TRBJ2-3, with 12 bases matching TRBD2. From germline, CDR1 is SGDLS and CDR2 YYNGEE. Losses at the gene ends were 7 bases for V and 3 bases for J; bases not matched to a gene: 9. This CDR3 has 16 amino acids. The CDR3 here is CASGLLAGGGTDTQYF. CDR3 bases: TGTGCCAGCGGCCTCCTAGCGGGAGGGGGTACAGATACGCAGTATTTT. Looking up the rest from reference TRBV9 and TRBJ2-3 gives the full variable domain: DSGVTQTPKHLITATGQRVTLRCSPRSGDLSVYWYQQSLDQGLQFLIQYYNGEERAKGNILERFSAQQFPDLHSELNLSSLELGDSALYFCASGLLAGGGTDTQYFGPGTRLTVL.

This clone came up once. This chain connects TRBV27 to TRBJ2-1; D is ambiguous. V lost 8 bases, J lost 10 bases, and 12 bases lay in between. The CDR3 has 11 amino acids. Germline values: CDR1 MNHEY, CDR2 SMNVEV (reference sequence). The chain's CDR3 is CASRTYEEQFF. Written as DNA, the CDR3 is TGTGCCAGCCGAACGTACGAGGAGCAGTTCTTC.

CDR3 residues: CASSEGSIAYGYTF. DNA of the CDR3: TGTGCCAGCAGTGAAGGGTCCATCGCGTATGGCTACACCTTC. This chain uses TRBV6-1 with TRBJ1-2, with unresolved D. The CDR3 runs to 14 residues. Per germline, CDR1 MNHNS and CDR2 SASEGT. Trimming stripped 1 base from V and 5 bases from J, with 11 bases between.

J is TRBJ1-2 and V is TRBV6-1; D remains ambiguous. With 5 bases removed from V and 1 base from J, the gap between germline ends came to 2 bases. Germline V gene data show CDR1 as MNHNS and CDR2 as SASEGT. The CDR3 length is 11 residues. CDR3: CASSYNYGYTF. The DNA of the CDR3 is TGTGCCAGCAGTTATAACTATGGCTACACCTTC.

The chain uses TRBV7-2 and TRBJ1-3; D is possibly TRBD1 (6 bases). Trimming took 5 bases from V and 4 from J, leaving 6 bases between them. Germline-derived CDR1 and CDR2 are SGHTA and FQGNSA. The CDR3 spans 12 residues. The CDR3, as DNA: TGTGCCAGCAGCCAGGGGGGAAACACCATATATTTT. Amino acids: CASSQGGNTIYF.

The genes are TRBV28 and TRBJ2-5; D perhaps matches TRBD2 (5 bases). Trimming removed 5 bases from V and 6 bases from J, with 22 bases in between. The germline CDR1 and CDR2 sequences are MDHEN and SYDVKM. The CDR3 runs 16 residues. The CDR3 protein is CASSPQEQRAMKTQYF. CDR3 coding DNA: TGTGCCAGCAGTCCTCAAGAACAGAGGGCGATGAAGACCCAGTACTTC.

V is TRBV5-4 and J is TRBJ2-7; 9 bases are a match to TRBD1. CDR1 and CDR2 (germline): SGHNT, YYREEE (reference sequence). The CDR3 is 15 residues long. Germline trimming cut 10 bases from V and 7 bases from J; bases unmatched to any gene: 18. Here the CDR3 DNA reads TGTGCCTCACACCTTTCGGGACAGGGTTTCTATGAGCAGTACTTC. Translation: CASHLSGQGFYEQYF. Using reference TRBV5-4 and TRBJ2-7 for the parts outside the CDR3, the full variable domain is ETGVTQSPTHLIKTRGQQVTLRCSSQSGHNTVSWYQQALGQGPQFIFQYYREEENGRGNFPPRFSGLQFPNYSSELNVNALELDDSALYLCASHLSGQGFYEQYFGPGTRLTVT.

The CDR3 protein is CASRYRDNTEAFF. The DNA of the CDR3 is TGTGCCAGCCGATACAGGGACAACACTGAAGCTTTCTTT. The chain joins TRBV2 to TRBJ1-1, with D perhaps TRBD1 (6 bases). Trimming stripped 8 bases from V and 2 bases from J, with 12 bases between. The CDR3 is made up of 13 amino acids. CDR1 and CDR2 from the germline V gene are SNHLY and FYNNEI.

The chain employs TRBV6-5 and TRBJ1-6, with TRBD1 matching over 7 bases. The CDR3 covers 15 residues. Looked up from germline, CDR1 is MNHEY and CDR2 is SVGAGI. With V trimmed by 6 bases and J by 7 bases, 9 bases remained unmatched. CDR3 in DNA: TGTGCCAGCAGCCACGAGGGGGCACGGAATTCACCCCTCCACTTT. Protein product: CASSHEGARNSPLHF.

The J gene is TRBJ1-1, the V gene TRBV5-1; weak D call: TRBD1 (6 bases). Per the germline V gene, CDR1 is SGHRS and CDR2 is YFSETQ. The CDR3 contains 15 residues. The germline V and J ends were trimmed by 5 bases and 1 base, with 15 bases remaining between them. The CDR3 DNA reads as TGCGCCAGCAGGGTAGCCGGGACATCGAACACTGAAGCTTTCTTT. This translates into CASRVAGTSNTEAFF.

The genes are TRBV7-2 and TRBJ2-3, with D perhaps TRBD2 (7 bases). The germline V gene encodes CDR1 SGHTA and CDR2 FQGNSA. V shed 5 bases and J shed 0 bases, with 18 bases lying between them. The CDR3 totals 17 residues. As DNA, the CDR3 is TGTGCCAGCAGCAAAGGGGGGGGTCTTACAAGCACAGATACGCAGTATTTT. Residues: CASSKGGGLTSTDTQYF.

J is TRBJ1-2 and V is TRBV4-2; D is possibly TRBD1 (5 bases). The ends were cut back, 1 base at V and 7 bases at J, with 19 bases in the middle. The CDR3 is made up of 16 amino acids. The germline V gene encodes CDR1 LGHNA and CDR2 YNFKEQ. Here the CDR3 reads CASSQGGVGGAPGYTF. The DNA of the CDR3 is TGTGCCAGCAGCCAAGGGGGAGTTGGAGGGGCCCCTGGCTACACCTTC.

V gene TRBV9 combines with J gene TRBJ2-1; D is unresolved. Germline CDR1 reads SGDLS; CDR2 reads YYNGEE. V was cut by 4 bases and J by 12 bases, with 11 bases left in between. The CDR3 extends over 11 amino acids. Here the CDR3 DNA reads TGTGCCAGCAGCAACTCGGTCGGGCAGTTCTTC. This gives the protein CASSNSVGQFF.